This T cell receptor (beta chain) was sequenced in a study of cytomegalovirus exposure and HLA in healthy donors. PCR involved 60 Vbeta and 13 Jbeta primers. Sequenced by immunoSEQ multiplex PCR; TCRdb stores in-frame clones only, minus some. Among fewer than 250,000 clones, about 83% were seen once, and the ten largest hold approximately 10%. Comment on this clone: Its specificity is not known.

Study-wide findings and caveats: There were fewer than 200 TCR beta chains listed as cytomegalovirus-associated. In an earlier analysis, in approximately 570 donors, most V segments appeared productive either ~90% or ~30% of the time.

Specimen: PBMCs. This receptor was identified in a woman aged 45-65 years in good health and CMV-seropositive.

The chain's CDR3 is CASSLAGTGSETQHF. The CDR3 DNA reads as TGTGCCAGCAGTCTGGCCGGGACAGGGTCCGAGACCCAGCATTTT. The rearrangement links TRBV6-5 to TRBJ1-5; 9 bases align to TRBD1. CDR3 size: 15 residues. Trimming removed 5 bases from V and 11 bases from J; junction bases left unmatched: 13. The germline gives CDR1 MNHEY, CDR2 SVGAGI.